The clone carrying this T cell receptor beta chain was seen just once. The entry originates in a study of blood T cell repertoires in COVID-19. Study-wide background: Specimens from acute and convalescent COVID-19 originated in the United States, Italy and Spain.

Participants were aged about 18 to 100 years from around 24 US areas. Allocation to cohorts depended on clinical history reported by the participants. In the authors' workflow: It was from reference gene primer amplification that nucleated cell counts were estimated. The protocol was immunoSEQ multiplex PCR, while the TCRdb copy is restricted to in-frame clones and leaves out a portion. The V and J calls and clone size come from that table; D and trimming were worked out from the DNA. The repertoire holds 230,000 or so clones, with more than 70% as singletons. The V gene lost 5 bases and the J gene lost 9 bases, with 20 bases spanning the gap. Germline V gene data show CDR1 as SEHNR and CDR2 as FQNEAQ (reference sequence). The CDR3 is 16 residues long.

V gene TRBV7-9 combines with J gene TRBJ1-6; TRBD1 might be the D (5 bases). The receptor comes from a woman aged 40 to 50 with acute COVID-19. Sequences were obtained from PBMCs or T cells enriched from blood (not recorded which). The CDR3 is CASSEDTGEWRSPLHF. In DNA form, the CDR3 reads TGTGCCAGCAGCGAGGATACGGGGGAGTGGCGTTCACCCCTCCACTTT.